This T cell receptor (beta chain) was captured in a study of OX40 agonist ivuxolimab in advanced cancers. In the study overall: The costimulatory receptor OX40 (CD134) was targeted by ivuxolimab, a fully human IgG2 agonistic monoclonal antibody. The dose-escalation cohort was about 86% male with a mean age of approximately 59 years, ranging from about 20 to 85. Partial responses occurred in three dose-escalation patients: two with cutaneous melanoma and one with hepatocellular carcinoma. The purpose of peripheral TCRbeta sequencing was to test whether ivuxolimab changed TCR sequence diversity and led to clonal T-cell expansion. Of the approximately 54 patients in dose escalation, around 20 had hepatocellular carcinoma, some 15 had melanoma, 9 had renal cell carcinoma and 9 had head and neck cancer. The paper covers the monotherapy dose-escalation part of the phase I ivuxolimab trial, which included N ≈ 50 patients. Patients were allowed to have had prior anti-PD-1, anti-PD-L1 or anti-CTLA-4 therapy, and roughly 40% of the dose-escalation patients had previously received checkpoint inhibitors. Intravenous ivuxolimab was administered to patients every 2 weeks at six dose levels: 0.01, 0.1, 0.3, 1.5, 3 and 10 mg/kg. What the research found in general, with its limitations: Low levels of normalized T-cell clonal expansion were also seen in some patients who did not respond. The antigen specificity of the peripheral T cells that underwent clonal expansion was not determined. At doses from 0.1 to 3.0 mg/kg, clonal expansion was seen in both CD4+ and CD8+ blood T cells between baseline and week 6. On average, CD8+ T cells showed more expanded clones than CD4+ T cells after ivuxolimab. Partial responders in the 0.1-3.0 mg/kg groups had among the lowest normalized peripheral clonal expansion, especially among CD8+ T cells.

Concerning this clone: The antigen it binds to is not known. Per-nucleotide qualities are absent, and no much larger clonotype sits a single base away.

Patients with autoimmune disease history or receiving systemic immunosuppression were excluded from the trial. In every dose cohort, peripheral blood was drawn for TCR sequencing at baseline, cycle 4 day 1, and cycle 7 day 1. The samples were drawn from a first-in-human, open-label, multicenter phase I dose-escalation trial of ivuxolimab. Adults with locally advanced or metastatic head and neck squamous cell, hepatocellular, melanoma or renal cell carcinoma were enrolled in the trial. CD4+ and CD8+ T cells were sorted separately from peripheral blood before TCR sequencing. From a lookup of the germline V gene, CDR1 and CDR2 are SGDLS and YYNGEE. From the cysteine up to the phenylalanine, the CDR3 has a length of 16 residues. Only CDR3 DNA remains: 48 bases, in frame from the first base. V lost 5 bases and J lost 5 bases, and the count of bases not matched to a germline gene is 10. Genomic DNA was extracted from sorted cells for sequencing of the TCRbeta CDR3 region. The immunoSEQ Assay was used for sequencing of TCRbeta CDR3 regions. Not all clones reach the TCRdb copy of this immuneACCESS table, which keeps in-frame sequences only. Checked studies attribute under half of the gap to unresolved V genes and leave the rest unexplained. The sample table lists approximately 32,000 clones, roughly 86% of them with a count of one. Together, the top ten hold approximately 59% of the sample.

This sequence uses TRBV9 and TRBJ1-2; the central 12 bases match TRBD1. Sequenced material: CD4+ or CD8+ T cells sorted from blood, taken in a trial of the OX40 agonist ivuxolimab. This clonotype was obtained from an adult with an advanced solid tumor such as melanoma, head and neck, liver or kidney cancer. The DNA sequence is given as TGTGCCAGCAGAGGGACAGGGGGCGCGGGTGGTTATGGCTACACCTTC. Its amino acids are CASRGTGGAGGYGYTF.